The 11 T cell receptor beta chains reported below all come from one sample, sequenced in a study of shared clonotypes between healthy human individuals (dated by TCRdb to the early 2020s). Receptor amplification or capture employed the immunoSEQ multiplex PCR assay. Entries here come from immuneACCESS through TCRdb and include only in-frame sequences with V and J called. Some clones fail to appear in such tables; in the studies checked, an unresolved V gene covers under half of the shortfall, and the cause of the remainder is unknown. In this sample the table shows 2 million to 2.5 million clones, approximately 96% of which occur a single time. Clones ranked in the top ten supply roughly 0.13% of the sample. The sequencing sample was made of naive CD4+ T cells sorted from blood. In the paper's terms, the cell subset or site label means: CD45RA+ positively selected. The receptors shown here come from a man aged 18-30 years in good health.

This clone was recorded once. The CDR3 protein is CASSNRNNQPQHF. CDR3 bases: TGTGCCAGCAGTAACAGGAACAATCAGCCCCAGCATTTT. The gene calls are TRBV5-5 and TRBJ1-5; a possible D gene is TRBD1 (5 bases). In germline, CDR1 is SGHKS, CDR2 YYEKEE (reference sequence). The CDR3 sequence is 13 residues long. The ends were cut back, 5 bases at V and 3 bases at J, with 9 bases in the middle. Together with reference TRBV5-5 and TRBJ1-5, the CDR3 gives the full variable domain: DAGVTQSPTHLIKTRGQQVTLRCSPISGHKSVSWYQQVLGQGPQFIFQYYEKEERGRGNFPDRFSARQFPNYSSELNVNALLLGDSALYLCASSNRNNQPQHFGDGTRLSIL.

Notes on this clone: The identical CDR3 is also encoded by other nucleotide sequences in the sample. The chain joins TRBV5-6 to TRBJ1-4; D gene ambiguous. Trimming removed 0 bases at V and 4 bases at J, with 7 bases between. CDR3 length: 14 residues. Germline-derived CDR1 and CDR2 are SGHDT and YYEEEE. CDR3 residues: CASSLAGINEKLFF. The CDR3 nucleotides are TGTGCCAGCAGCTTGGCTGGGATTAATGAAAAACTGTTTTTT.

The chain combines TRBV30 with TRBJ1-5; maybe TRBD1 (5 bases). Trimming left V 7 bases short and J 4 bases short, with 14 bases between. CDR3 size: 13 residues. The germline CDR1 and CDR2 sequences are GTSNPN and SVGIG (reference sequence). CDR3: CAFRAGKNQPQHF. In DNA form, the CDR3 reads TGTGCCTTCAGGGCAGGAAAAAATCAGCCCCAGCATTTT.

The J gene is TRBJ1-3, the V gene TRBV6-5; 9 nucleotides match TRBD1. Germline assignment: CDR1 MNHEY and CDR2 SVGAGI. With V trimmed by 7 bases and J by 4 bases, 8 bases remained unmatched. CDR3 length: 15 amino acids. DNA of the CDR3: TGTGCCAGCACCTCGGGGGGACAGGGAGGAAACACCATATATTTT. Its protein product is CASTSGGQGGNTIYF.

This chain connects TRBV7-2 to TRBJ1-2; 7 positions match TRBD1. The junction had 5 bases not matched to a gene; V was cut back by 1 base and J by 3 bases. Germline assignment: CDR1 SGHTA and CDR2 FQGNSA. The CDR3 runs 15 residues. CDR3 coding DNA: TGTGCCAGCAGCTTAGTACCCCAGGGGGACTATGGCTACACCTTC. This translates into CASSLVPQGDYGYTF.

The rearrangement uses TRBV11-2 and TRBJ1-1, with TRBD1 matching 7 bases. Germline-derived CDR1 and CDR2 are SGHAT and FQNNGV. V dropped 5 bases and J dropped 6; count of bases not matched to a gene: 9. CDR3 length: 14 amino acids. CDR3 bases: TGTGCCAGCAGCATCCGACAGGGATACCCTGAAGCTTTCTTT. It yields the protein CASSIRQGYPEAFF.

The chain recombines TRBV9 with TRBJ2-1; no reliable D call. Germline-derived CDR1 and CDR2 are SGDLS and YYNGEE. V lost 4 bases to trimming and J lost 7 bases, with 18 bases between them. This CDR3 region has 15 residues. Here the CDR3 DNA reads TGTGCCAGCAGCCCCTCTGACTCATGGGGAAATGAGCAGTTCTTC. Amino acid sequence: CASSPSDSWGNEQFF.

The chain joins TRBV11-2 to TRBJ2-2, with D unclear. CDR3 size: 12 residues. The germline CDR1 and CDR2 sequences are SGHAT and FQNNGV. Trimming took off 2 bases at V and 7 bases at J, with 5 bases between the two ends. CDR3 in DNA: TGTGCCAGCAGCTTAAGGTTCGGGGAGCTGTTTTTT. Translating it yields CASSLRFGELFF.

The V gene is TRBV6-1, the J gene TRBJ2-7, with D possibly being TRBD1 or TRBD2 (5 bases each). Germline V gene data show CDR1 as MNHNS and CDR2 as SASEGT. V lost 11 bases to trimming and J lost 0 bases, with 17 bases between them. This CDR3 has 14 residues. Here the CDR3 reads CAHRPGTDSYEQYF. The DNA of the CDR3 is TGTGCCCATCGCCCGGGGACGGACTCCTACGAGCAGTACTTC.

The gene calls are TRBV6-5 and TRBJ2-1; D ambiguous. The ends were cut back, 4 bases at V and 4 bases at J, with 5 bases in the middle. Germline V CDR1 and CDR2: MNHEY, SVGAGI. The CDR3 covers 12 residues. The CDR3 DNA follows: TGTGCCAGCAGTTCCCATTACAATGAGCAGTTCTTC. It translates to CASSSHYNEQFF.

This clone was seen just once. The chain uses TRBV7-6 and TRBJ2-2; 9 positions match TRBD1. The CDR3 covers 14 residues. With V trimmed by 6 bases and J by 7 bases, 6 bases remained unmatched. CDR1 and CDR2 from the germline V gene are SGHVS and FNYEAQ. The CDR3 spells CASSLGQGDGELFF. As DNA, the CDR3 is TGTGCCAGCAGTTTGGGACAGGGCGACGGGGAGCTGTTTTTT.